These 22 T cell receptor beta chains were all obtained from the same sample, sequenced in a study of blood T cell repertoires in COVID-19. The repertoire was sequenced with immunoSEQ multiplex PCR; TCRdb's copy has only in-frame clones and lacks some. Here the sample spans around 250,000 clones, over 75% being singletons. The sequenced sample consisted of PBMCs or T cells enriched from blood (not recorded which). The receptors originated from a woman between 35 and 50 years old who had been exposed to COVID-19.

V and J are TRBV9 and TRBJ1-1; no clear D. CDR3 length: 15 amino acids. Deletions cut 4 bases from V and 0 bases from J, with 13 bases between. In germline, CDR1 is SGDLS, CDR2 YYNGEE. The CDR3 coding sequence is TGTGCCAGCAGCCTTTTCGGGGAGGTGAACACTGAAGCTTTCTTT. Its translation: CASSLFGEVNTEAFF.

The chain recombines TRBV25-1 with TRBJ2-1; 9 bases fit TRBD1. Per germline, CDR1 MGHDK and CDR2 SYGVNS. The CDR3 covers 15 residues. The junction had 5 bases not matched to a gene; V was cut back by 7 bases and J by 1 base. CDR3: CASNGQGMSYNEQFF. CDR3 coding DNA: TGTGCCAGCAATGGACAGGGGATGTCCTACAATGAGCAGTTCTTC. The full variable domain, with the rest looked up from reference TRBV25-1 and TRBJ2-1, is EADIYQTPRYLVIGTGKKITLECSQTMGHDKMYWYQQDPGMELHLIHYSYGVNSTEKGDLSSESTVSRIRTEHFPLTLESARPSHTSQYLCASNGQGMSYNEQFFGPGTRLTVL.

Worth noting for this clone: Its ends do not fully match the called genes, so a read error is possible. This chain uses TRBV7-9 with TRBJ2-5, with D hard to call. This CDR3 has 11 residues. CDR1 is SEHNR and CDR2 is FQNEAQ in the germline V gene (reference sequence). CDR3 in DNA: TGTGCCAGCAGCTTAGCGTTACTCCTGCACTTC. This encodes CASSLALLLHF. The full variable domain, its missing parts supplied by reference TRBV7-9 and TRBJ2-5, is DTGVSQNPRHKITKRGQNVTFRCDPISEHNRLYWYRQTLGQGPEFLTYFQNEAQLEKSRLLSDRFSAERPKGSFSTLEIQRTEQGDSAMYLCASSLALLLHFGPGTRLLVL.

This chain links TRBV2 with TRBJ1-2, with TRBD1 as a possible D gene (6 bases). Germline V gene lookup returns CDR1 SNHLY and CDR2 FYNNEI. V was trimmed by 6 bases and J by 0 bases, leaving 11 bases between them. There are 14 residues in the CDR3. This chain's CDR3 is CASRNRASNYGYTF. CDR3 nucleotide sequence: TGTGCCAGCAGGAACAGGGCGTCTAACTATGGCTACACCTTC.

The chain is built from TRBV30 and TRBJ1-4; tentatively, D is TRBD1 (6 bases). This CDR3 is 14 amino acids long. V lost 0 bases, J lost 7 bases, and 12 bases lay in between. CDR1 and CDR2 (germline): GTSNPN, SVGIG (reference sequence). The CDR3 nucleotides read TGTGCCTGGAGTGTACAGGGTGGGAGTGAAAAACTGTTTTTT. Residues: CAWSVQGGSEKLFF.

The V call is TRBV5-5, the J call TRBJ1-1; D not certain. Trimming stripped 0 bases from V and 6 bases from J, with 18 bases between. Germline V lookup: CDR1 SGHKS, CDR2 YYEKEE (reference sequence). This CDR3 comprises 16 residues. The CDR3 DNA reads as TGTGCCAGCAGCTTGGATACTGGAGGGAGTAGTCCTGAAGCTTTCTTT. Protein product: CASSLDTGGSSPEAFF. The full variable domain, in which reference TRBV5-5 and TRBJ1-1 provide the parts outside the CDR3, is DAGVTQSPTHLIKTRGQQVTLRCSPISGHKSVSWYQQVLGQGPQFIFQYYEKEERGRGNFPDRFSARQFPNYSSELNVNALLLGDSALYLCASSLDTGGSSPEAFFGQGTRLTVV.

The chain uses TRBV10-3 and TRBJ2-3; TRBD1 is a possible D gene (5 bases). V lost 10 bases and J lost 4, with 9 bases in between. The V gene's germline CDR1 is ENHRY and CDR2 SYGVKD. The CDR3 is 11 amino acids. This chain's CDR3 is CATLGADTQYF. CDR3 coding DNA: TGTGCCACTTTAGGGGCAGATACGCAGTATTTT.

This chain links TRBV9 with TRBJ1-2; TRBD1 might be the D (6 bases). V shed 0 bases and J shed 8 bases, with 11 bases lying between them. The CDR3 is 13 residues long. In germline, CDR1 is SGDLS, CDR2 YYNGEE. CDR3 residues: CASSVARGGGYTF. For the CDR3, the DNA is TGTGCCAGCAGCGTAGCAAGGGGGGGAGGCTACACCTTC. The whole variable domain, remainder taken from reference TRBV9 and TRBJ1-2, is DSGVTQTPKHLITATGQRVTLRCSPRSGDLSVYWYQQSLDQGLQFLIQYYNGEERAKGNILERFSAQQFPDLHSELNLSSLELGDSALYFCASSVARGGGYTFGSGTRLTVV.

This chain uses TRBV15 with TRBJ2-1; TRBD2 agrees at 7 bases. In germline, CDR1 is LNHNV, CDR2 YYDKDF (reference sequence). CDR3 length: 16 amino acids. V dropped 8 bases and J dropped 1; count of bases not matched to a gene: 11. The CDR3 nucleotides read TGTGCCACCCGCCACTGGGGGAGGGGATCCTACAATGAGCAGTTCTTC. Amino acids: CATRHWGRGSYNEQFF.

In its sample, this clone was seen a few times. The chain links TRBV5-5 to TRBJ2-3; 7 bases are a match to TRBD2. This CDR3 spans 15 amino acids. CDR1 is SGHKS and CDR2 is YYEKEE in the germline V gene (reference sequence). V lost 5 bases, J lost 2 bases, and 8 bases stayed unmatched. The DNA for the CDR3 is TGTGCCAGCAGATCCAGACTAGCCACCACAGATACGCAGTATTTT. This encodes CASRSRLATTDTQYF.

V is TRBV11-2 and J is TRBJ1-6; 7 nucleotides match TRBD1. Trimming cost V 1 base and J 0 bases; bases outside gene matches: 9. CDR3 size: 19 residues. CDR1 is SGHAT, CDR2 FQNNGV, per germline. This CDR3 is CASSLGIRGASSYNSPLHF. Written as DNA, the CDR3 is TGTGCCAGCAGCTTAGGTATCAGGGGGGCGAGCTCCTATAATTCACCCCTCCACTTT.

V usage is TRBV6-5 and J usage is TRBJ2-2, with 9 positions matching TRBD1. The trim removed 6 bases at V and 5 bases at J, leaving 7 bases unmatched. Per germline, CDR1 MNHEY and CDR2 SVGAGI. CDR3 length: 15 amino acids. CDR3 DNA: TGTGCCAGCAGGACCGGGACAGGGCAGACCGGGGAGCTGTTTTTT. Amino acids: CASRTGTGQTGELFF.

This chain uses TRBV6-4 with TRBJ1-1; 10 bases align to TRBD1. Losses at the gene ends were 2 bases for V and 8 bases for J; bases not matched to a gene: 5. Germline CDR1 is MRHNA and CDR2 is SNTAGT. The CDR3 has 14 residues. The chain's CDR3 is CASSDTGQGDEAFF. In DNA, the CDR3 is TGTGCCAGCAGTGACACAGGACAGGGGGACGAAGCTTTCTTT.

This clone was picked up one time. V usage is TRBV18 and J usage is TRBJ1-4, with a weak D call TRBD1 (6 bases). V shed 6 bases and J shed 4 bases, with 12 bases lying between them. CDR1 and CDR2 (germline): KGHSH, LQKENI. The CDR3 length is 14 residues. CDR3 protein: CASSPDSVNEKLFF. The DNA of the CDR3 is TGTGCCAGCTCCCCGGACAGCGTTAATGAAAAACTGTTTTTT.

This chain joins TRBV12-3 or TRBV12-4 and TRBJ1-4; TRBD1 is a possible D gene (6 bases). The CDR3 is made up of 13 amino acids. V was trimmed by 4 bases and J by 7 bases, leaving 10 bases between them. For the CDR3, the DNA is TGTGCCAGCAGTTCGAGGGGGACTGAAAAACTGTTTTTT. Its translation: CASSSRGTEKLFF.

Here the CDR3 reads CASSFIDRGYTF. The CDR3 region has the DNA TGTGCCAGCAGTTTCATAGACAGAGGCTACACCTTC. This sequence joins TRBV6-5 and TRBJ1-2, with TRBD1 as a possible D gene (5 bases). The germline V and J ends were trimmed by 4 bases and 8 bases, with 11 bases remaining between them. Looked up from germline, CDR1 is MNHEY and CDR2 is SVGAGI. CDR3 length equals 12 residues.

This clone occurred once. The CDR3 coding sequence is TGTGCCAGTAGTCCCACAGGAACTCAGCCCCAGCATTTT. Translating it yields CASSPTGTQPQHF. The V gene is TRBV19, the J gene TRBJ1-5, with D tentatively TRBD1 (5 bases). Trimming pared 5 bases from V and 6 bases from J, leaving 11 bases between. CDR1 LNHDA and CDR2 SQIVND come from the germline V gene (reference sequence). CDR3 length: 13 residues.

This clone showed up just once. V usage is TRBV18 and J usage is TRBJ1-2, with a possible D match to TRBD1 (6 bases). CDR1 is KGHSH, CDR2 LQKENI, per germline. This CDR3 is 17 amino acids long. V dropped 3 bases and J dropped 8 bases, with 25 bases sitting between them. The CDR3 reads CASSPEVMNSGAGGYTF. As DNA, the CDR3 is TGTGCCAGCTCACCGGAGGTAATGAATTCAGGGGCCGGCGGCTACACCTTC.

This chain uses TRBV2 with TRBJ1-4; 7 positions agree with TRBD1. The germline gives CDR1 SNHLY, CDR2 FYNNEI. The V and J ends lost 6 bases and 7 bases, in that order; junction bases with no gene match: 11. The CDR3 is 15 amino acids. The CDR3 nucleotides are TGTGCCAGCAGCTCATCAAGGGGGCGAAGTGAAAAACTGTTTTTT. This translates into CASSSSRGRSEKLFF.

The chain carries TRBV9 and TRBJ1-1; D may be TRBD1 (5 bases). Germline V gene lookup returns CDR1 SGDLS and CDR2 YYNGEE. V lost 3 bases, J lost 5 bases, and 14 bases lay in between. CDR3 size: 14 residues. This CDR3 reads CASSEGPGGTEAFF. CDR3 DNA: TGTGCCAGCAGCGAGGGACCGGGGGGTACTGAAGCTTTCTTT.

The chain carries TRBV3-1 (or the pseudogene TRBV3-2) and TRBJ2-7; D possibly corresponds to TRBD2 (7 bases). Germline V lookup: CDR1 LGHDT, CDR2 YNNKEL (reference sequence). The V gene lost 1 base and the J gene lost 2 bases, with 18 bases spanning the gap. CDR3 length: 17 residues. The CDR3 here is CASSQGRGGLLTYEQYF. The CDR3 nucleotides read TGTGCCAGCAGCCAAGGGAGGGGGGGACTTCTAACCTACGAGCAGTACTTC.

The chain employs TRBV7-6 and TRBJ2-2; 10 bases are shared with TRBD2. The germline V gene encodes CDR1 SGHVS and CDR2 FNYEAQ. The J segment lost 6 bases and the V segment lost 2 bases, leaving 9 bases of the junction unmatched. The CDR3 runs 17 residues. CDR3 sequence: CASSLPRSGRRSGELFF. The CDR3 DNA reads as TGTGCCAGCAGCTTACCCCGTAGCGGGAGGAGGTCCGGGGAGCTGTTTTTT.